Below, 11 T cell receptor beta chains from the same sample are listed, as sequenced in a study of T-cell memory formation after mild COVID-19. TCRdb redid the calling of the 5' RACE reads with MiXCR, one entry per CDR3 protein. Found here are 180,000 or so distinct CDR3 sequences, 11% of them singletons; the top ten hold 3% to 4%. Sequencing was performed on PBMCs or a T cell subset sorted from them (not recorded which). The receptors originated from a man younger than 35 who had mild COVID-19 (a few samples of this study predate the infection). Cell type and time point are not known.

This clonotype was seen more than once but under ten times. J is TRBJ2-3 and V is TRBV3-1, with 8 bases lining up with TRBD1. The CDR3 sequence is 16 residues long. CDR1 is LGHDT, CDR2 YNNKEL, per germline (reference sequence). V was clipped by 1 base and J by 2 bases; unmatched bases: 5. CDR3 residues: CASSQGRTGYTDTQYF. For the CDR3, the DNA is TGTGCCAGCAGCCAAGGAAGGACAGGGTACACAGATACGCAGTATTTT.

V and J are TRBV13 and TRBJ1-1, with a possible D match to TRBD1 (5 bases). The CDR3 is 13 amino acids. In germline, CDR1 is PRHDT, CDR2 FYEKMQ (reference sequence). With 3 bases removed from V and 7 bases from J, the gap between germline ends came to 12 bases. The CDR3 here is CASSLGVSIEAFF. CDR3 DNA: TGTGCCAGCAGCTTGGGGGTGTCAATTGAAGCTTTCTTT.

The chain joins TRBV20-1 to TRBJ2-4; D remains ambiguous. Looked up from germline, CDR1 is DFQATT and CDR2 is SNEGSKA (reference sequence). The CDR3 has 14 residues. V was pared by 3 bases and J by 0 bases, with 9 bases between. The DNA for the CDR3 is TGCAGTGCTAGTTACAGAGGAGCCAAAAACATTCAGTACTTC. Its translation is CSASYRGAKNIQYF.

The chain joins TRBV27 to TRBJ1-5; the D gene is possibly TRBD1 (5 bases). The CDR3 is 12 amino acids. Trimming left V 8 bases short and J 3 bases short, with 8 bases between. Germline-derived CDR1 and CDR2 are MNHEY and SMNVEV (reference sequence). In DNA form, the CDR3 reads TGTGCCAGCGGGGCCCTCAATCAGCCCCAGCATTTT. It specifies CASGALNQPQHF.

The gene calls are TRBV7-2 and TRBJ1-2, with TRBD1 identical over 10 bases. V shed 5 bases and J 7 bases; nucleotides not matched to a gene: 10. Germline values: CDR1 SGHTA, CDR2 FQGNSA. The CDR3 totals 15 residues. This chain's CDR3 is CASSVGTGAGFGYTF. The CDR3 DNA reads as TGTGCCAGCAGCGTCGGGACAGGGGCAGGATTTGGCTACACCTTC.

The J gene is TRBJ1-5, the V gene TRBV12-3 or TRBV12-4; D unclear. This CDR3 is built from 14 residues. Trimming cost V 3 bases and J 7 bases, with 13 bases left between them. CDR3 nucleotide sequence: TGTGCCAGCAGTTTTCGGACTGCTGAGCAGCCCCAGCATTTT. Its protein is CASSFRTAEQPQHF.

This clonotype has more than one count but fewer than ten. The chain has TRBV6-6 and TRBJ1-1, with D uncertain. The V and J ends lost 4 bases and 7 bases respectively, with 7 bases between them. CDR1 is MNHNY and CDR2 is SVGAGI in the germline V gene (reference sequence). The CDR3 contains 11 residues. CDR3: CASSSGGEAFF. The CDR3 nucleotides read TGTGCCAGCAGTTCGGGAGGTGAAGCTTTCTTT.

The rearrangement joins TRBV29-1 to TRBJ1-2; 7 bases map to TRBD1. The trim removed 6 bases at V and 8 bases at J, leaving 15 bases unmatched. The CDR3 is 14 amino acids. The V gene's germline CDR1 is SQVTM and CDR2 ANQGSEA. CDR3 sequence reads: CSVDLGTDLSGYTF. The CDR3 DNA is TGCAGCGTCGATCTCGGGACAGACTTATCGGGCTACACCTTC.

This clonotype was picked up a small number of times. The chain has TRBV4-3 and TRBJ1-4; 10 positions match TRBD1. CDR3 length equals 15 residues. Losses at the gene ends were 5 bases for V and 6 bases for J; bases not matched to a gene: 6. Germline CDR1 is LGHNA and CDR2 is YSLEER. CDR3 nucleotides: TGCGCCAGCAGCGCCCAGGGGACAGGGGATGAAAAACTGTTTTTT. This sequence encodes CASSAQGTGDEKLFF.

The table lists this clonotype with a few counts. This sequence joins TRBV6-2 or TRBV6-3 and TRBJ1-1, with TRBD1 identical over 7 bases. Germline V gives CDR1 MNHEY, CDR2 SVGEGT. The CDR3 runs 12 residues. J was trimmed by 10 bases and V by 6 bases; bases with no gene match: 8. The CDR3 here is CASSNTGARAFF. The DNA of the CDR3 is TGTGCCAGCAGCAACACAGGGGCACGAGCTTTCTTT.

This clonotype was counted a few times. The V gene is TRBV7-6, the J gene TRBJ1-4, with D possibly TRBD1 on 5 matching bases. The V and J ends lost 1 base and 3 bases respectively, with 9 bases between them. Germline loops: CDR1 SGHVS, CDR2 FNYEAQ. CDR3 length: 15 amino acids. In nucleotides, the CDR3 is TGTGCCAGCAGCTTAGGGGACGTCCCTAATGAAAAACTGTTTTTT. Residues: CASSLGDVPNEKLFF.